The clone carrying this T cell receptor beta chain has a handful of counts. Vbeta (60) and Jbeta (13) primers were used in the PCR. Repertoires were generated with immunoSEQ multiplex PCR, while TCRdb's copy carries only in-frame clones and drops some. The sample has some 190,000 clones, about four fifths seen once; the top ten hold 2.9%. This specimen comes from a study of cytomegalovirus exposure and HLA in healthy donors. The CDR3 consists of 14 residues. Germline values: CDR1 SEHNR, CDR2 FQNEAQ (reference sequence). Trimming took off 8 bases at V and 2 bases at J, with 13 bases between the two ends.

What was sequenced was PBMCs. The genes are TRBV7-9 and TRBJ2-1; D remains ambiguous. The source is a female donor in good health and CMV-seronegative. DNA of the CDR3: TGTGCCAGCGCTCATTCTAGACCCTACAATGAGCAGTTCTTC. Amino acids: CASAHSRPYNEQFF.